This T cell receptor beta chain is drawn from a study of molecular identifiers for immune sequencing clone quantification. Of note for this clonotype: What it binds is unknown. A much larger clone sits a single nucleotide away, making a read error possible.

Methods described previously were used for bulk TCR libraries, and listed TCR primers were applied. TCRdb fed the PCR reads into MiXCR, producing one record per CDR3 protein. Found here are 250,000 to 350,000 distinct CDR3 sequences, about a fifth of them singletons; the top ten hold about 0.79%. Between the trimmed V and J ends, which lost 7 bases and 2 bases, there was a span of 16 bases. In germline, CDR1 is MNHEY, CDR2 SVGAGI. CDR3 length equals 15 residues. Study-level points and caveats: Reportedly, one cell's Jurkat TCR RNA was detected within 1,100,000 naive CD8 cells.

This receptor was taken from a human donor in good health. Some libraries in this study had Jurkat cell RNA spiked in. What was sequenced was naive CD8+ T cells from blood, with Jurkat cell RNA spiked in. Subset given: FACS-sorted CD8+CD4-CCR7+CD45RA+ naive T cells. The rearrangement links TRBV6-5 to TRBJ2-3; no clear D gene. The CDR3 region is CASKMETMLTDTQYF. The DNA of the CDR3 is TGTGCCAGCAAAATGGAGACCATGCTCACAGATACGCAGTATTTT.